This T cell receptor beta chain came from a study of shared clonotypes between healthy human individuals. TCRdb's table, derived via immunoSEQ multiplex PCR, lists solely in-frame clones and lacks some. Of over 850,000 clones listed, about 80% were seen once; the top ten hold roughly 0.56%. This CDR3 comprises 15 residues. Germline CDR1 is SEHNR and CDR2 is FQNEAQ (reference sequence). V dropped 6 bases and J dropped 2 bases, with 13 bases sitting between them. Specimen: memory CD4+ T cells from PBMCs. Subset described: CD45RA-negative fraction. The gene calls are TRBV7-9 and TRBJ2-2; D is undetermined. This receptor was taken from a man between 18 and 29 years old in good health. Some clones in this sample may be carry-over from other donors' samples. The CDR3 bases are TGTGCCAGCAGATCTCTGACGGTTAACACCGGGGAGCTGTTTTTT. Translating it yields CASRSLTVNTGELFF.